This is a list of T cell receptor beta chains from one sample in a study of shared clonotypes between healthy human individuals. Clones were sequenced by immunoSEQ multiplex PCR, and TCRdb holds only the in-frame ones, with some missing. The table lists about 1.5 million clones, about 96% of them singletons. Source material: naive CD4+ T cells sorted from blood. The source of these receptors is a young man in good health. Both conserved end residues are part of each CDR3. The D gene is left open where the match is weak. The listing skips clone size in some rows; elsewhere it reads once, few, many or a size class.

D gene: NA; J gene: TRBJ1-3; clone size: once; V gene: TRBV28; CDR3 DNA: TGTGCCAGCAGTTCAGTGGACACGTTAGGAAACACCATATATTTT; CDR3 protein: CASSSVDTLGNTIYF
D gene: NA; J gene: TRBJ2-1; clone size: NA; V gene: TRBV11-3; CDR3 DNA: TGTGCCAGCAGCTCCGGGCCCCTGAATGAGCAGTTCTTC; CDR3 protein: CASSSGPLNEQFF
D gene: NA; J gene: TRBJ1-5; clone size: once; V gene: TRBV6-1; CDR3 DNA: TGTGCCAGCAGTGACAGGGGAGTTAGCAATCAGCCCCAGCATTTT; CDR3 protein: CASSDRGVSNQPQHF
D gene: NA; J gene: TRBJ2-7; clone size: NA; V gene: TRBV19; CDR3 DNA: TGTGCCAGTAGTATATTACTAGACAGCTCCTACGAGCAGTACTTC; CDR3 protein: CASSILLDSSYEQYF
D gene: NA; J gene: TRBJ2-2; clone size: NA; V gene: TRBV6-5; CDR3 DNA: TGTGCCAGCACCAACAGGGAAGGGGAGCTGTTTTTT; CDR3 protein: CASTNREGELFF
D gene: TRBD1; J gene: TRBJ2-7; clone size: NA; V gene: TRBV28; CDR3 DNA: TGTGCCAGCAGTTTAGGACAGGGTTTCCACGAGCAGTACTTC; CDR3 protein: CASSLGQGFHEQYF
D gene: NA; J gene: TRBJ2-7; clone size: NA; V gene: TRBV7-6; CDR3 DNA: TGTGCCAGCAGCTTAACCGAGCTCTACGAGCAGTACTTC; CDR3 protein: CASSLTELYEQYF
D gene: NA; J gene: TRBJ1-1; clone size: NA; V gene: TRBV6-1; CDR3 DNA: TGTGCCAGCAGTGATGTAAAAGGGGGTACTGAAGCTTTCTTT; CDR3 protein: CASSDVKGGTEAFF
D gene: TRBD2; J gene: TRBJ2-3; clone size: few; V gene: TRBV19; CDR3 DNA: TGTGCCAGTAGTCCTAGCGGGAGGACTAGGACAGATACGCAGTATTTT; CDR3 protein: CASSPSGRTRTDTQYF
D gene: TRBD1; J gene: TRBJ1-5; clone size: once; V gene: TRBV5-1; CDR3 DNA: TGCGCCAGCAGCTTGGGACAGGGAGCCCAGCCCCAGCATTTT; CDR3 protein: CASSLGQGAQPQHF
D gene: TRBD1; J gene: TRBJ1-4; clone size: NA; V gene: TRBV9; CDR3 DNA: TGTGCCAGCAGCCTTTTTGGGACAGGGAGTGAAAAACTGTTTTTT; CDR3 protein: CASSLFGTGSEKLFF
D gene: TRBD2; J gene: TRBJ2-1; clone size: NA; V gene: TRBV25-1; CDR3 DNA: TGTGCCAGCAGGAGCCCTACTAGCGGGAGGGTGGATGAGCAGTTCTTC; CDR3 protein: CASRSPTSGRVDEQFF
D gene: NA; J gene: TRBJ2-5; clone size: NA; V gene: TRBV19; CDR3 DNA: TGTGCCAGTAGTATGGCTTCCCTGAGGGAGACCCAGTACTTC; CDR3 protein: CASSMASLRETQYF
D gene: NA; J gene: TRBJ2-1; clone size: NA; V gene: TRBV18; CDR3 DNA: TGTGCCAGCTCATCTACCCGGGCGATCAATGAGCAGTTCTTC; CDR3 protein: CASSSTRAINEQFF
D gene: NA; J gene: TRBJ1-1; clone size: once; V gene: TRBV5-6; CDR3 DNA: TGTGCCAGCAGCTTGGCCGTTATGAACACTGAAGCTTTCTTT; CDR3 protein: CASSLAVMNTEAFF
D gene: TRBD2; J gene: TRBJ2-1; clone size: NA; V gene: TRBV5-1; CDR3 DNA: TGCGCCAGCAGCTTACTGGGACTAGCGGGAGGGCCTGGCTACAATGAGCAGTTCTTC; CDR3 protein: CASSLLGLAGGPGYNEQFF
D gene: TRBD2; J gene: TRBJ2-3; clone size: NA; V gene: TRBV4-3; CDR3 DNA: TGCGCCAGCAGCCAAGACGGGGGGACTAGCGGGAGCAGCACAGATACGCAGTATTTT; CDR3 protein: CASSQDGGTSGSSTDTQYF
D gene: NA; J gene: TRBJ2-5; clone size: NA; V gene: TRBV18; CDR3 DNA: TGTGCCAGCTCACCCTCGTCGGGAGAGACCCAGTACTTC; CDR3 protein: CASSPSSGETQYF
D gene: TRBD2; J gene: TRBJ2-1; clone size: once; V gene: TRBV5-1; CDR3 DNA: TGCGCCAGCAGCTTGAGCGGGGGCTCCTACAATGAGCAGTTCTTC; CDR3 protein: CASSLSGGSYNEQFF
D gene: NA; J gene: TRBJ2-2; clone size: NA; V gene: TRBV11-2; CDR3 DNA: TGTGCCAGCAGCCCCGTTTCGGAAGGGACCGGGGAGCTGTTTTTT; CDR3 protein: CASSPVSEGTGELFF
D gene: TRBD2; J gene: TRBJ2-3; clone size: NA; V gene: TRBV7-9; CDR3 DNA: TGTGCCAGCAGCCCCCGGGTGGGCGGGAGAACAGATACGCAGTATTTT; CDR3 protein: CASSPRVGGRTDTQYF